The 2 T cell receptor beta chains given below trace back to one sample, sequenced in a study of healthy donors' naive CD4 and CD8 T cells. A linear amplification protocol produced the TCR libraries from 500 ng of total RNA. TCRdb recomputed calls from the reads with MiXCR, one row per CDR3 protein. The data hold roughly 200,000 distinct CDR3 sequences, with about four fifths observed a single time. The sample taken for sequencing was naive CD4+ and CD8+ T cells sorted from blood, pooled from several donors. These receptors all stem from a pool of human donors in good health; the sample pools cells from several healthy donors.

V gene TRBV19 combines with J gene TRBJ1-2; D is undetermined. The germline gives CDR1 LNHDA, CDR2 SQIVND (reference sequence). The CDR3 spans 14 residues. Trimming removed 3 bases at V and 2 bases at J, with 10 bases between. CDR3 protein: CASSIGRNNYGYTF. The CDR3 DNA follows: TGTGCCAGTAGTATCGGGAGAAACAACTATGGCTACACCTTC.

The chain recombines TRBV6-5 with TRBJ2-3; D is ambiguous. CDR1 and CDR2 from the germline V gene are MNHEY and SVGAGI. With 3 bases removed from V and 3 bases from J, the gap between germline ends came to 10 bases. CDR3 length: 14 amino acids. The CDR3 DNA reads TGTGCCAGCAGTTATGAATTGCAGACAGATACGCAGTATTTT. Translation gives CASSYELQTDTQYF.